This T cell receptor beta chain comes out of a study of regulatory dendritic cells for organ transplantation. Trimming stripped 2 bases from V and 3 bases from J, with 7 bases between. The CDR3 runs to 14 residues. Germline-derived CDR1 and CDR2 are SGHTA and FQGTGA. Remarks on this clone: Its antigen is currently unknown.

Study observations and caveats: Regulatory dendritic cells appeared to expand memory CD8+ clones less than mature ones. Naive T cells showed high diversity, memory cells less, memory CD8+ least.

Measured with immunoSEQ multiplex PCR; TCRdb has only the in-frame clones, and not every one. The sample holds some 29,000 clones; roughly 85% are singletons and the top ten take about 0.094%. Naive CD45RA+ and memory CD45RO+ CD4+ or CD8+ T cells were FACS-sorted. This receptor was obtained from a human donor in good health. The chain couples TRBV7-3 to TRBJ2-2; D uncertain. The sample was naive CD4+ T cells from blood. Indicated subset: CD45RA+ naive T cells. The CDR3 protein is CASSLHRDTGELFF. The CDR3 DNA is TGTGCCAGCAGCTTACACCGGGACACCGGGGAGCTGTTTTTT.